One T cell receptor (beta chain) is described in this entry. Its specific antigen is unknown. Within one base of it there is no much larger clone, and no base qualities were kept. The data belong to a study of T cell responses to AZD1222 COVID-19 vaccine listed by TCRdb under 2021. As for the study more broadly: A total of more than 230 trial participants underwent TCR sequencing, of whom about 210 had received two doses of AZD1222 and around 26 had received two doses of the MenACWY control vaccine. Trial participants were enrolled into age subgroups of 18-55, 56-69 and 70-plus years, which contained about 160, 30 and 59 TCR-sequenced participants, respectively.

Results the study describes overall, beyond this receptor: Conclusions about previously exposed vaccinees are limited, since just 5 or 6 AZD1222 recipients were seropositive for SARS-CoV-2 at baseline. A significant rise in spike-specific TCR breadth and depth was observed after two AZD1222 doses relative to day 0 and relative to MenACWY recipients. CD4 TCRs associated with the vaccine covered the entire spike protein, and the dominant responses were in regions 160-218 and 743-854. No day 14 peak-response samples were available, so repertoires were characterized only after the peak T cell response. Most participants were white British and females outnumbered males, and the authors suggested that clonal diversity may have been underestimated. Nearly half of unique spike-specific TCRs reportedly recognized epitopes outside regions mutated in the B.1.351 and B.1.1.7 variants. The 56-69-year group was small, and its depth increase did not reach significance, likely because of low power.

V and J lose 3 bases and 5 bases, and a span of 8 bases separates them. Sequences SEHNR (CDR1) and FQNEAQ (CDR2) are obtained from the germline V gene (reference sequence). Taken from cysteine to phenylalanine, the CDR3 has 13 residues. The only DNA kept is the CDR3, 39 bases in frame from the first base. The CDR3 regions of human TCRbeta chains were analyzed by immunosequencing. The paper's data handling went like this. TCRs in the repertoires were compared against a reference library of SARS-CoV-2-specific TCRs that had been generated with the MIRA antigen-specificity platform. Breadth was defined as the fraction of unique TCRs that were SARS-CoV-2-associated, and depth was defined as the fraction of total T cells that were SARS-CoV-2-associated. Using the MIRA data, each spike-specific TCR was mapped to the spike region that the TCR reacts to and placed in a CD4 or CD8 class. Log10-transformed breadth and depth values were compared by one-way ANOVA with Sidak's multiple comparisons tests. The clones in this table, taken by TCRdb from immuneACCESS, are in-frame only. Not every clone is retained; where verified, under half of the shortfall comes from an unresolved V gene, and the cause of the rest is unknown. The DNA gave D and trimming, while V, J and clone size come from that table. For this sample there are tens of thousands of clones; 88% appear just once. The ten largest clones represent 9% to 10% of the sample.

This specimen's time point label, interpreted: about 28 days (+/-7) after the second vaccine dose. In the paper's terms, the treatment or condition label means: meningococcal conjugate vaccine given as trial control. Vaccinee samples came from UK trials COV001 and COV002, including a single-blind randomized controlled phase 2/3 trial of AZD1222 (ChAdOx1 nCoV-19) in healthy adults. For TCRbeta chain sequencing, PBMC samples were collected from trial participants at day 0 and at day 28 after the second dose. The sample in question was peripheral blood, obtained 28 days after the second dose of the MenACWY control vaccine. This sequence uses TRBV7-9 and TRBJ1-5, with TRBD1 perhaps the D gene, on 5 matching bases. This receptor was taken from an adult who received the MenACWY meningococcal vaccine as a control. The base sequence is TGTGCCAGCAGCTTTCGCAGGGATCAGCCCCAGCATTTT. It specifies CASSFRRDQPQHF.